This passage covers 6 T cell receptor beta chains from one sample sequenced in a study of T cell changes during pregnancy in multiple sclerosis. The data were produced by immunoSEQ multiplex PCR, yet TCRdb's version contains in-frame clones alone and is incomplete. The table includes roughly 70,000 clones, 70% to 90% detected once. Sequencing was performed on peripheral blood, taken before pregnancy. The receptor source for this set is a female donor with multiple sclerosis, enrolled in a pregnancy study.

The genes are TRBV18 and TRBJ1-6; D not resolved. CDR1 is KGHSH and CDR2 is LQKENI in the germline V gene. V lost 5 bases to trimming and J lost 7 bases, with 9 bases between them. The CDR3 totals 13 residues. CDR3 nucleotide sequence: TGTGCCAGCTCAGAGCGGCAGAATTCACCCCTCCACTTT. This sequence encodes CASSERQNSPLHF.

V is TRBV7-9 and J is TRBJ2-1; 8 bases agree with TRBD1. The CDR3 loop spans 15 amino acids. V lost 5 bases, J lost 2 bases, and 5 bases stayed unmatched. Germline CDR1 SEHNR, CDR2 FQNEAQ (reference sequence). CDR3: CASSDTGGTYNEQFF. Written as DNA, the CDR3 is TGTGCCAGCAGCGACACAGGGGGAACCTACAATGAGCAGTTCTTC.

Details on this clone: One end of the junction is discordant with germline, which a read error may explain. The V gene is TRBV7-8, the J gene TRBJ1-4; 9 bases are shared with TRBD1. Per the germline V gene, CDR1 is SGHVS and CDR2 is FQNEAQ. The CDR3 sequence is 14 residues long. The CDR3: CASSATPPGQGLRF. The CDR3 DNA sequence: TGTGCCAGCAGCGCCACCCCGCCGGGACAGGGTCTAAGGTTT.

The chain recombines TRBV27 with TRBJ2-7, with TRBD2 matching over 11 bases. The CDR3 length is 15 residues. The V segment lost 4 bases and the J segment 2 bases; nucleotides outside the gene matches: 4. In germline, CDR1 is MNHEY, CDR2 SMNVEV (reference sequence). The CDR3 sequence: CASSSGTSGTYEQYF. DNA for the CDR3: TGTGCCAGCAGTTCCGGGACTAGCGGAACCTACGAGCAGTACTTC.

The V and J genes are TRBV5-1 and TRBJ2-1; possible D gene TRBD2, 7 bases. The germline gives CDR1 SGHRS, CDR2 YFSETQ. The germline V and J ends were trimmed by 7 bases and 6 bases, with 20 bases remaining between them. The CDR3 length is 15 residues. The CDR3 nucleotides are TGCGCCAGCTCCCTGTCGGGCGGGGGCTTCAATGAGCAGTTCTTC. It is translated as CASSLSGGGFNEQFF. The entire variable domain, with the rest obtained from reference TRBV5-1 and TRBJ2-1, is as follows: KAGVTQTPRYLIKTRGQQVTLSCSPISGHRSVSWYQQTPGQGLQFLFEYFSETQRNKGNFPGRFSGRQFSNSRSEMNVSTLELGDSALYLCASSLSGGGFNEQFFGPGTRLTVL.

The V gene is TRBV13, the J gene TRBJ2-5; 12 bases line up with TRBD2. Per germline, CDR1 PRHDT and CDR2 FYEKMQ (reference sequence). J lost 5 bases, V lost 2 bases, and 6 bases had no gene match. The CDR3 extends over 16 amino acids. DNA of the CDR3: TGTGCCAGCAGCTTATACCCTAGCGGGGGGGCTGAGACCCAGTACTTC. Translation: CASSLYPSGGAETQYF.